Below, 23 T cell receptor beta chains from the same sample are listed, as sequenced in a study of spatial heterogeneity in lung cancer. TCRdb reprocessed the 5' RACE reads via MiXCR and lists one record per CDR3 protein. The profile shows some 70,000 distinct CDR3 sequences, about 14% of them singletons. Time point noted: sample taken at primary tumor resection. Without sorting, whole RNA was sequenced from tumor, nontumor lung or frozen PBMC. The sequencing used PBMCs, collected at surgery. The receptors were sampled from a male donor with early-stage non-small cell lung cancer.

This clonotype was detected only a few times. V gene TRBV30 combines with J gene TRBJ2-1; 7 nucleotides align to TRBD1. The trim removed 1 base at V and 7 bases at J, leaving 1 base unmatched. The CDR3 is 12 residues long. Germline-derived CDR1 and CDR2 are GTSNPN and SVGIG (reference sequence). The CDR3 bases are TGTGCCTGGAGTGGACAGGGAAATGAGCAGTTCTTC. It codes for CAWSGQGNEQFF.

This clonotype turned up a few times. The chain is built from TRBV6-2 or TRBV6-3 and TRBJ1-2; the match to TRBD1 covers 10 bases. This CDR3 has 15 residues. The V gene's germline CDR1 is MNHEY and CDR2 SVGEGT. The ends lost 7 bases at V and 4 bases at J; junction bases unmatched: 9. The CDR3 nucleotides read TGTGCCAGCAACCCCGACAGGGGGCGTATCTATGGCTACACCTTC. It yields the protein CASNPDRGRIYGYTF.

Only a few counts were recorded for this clonotype. This sequence joins TRBV7-2 and TRBJ2-7; a possible D gene is TRBD2 (6 bases). Trimming took off 4 bases at V and 12 bases at J, with 13 bases between the two ends. The CDR3 has 11 amino acids. Per the germline V gene, CDR1 is SGHTA and CDR2 is FQGNSA. The CDR3, as DNA: TGTGCCAGCAGCTCCCCCCGGGGGTGGTACTTC. Encoded protein: CASSSPRGWYF.

Many counts were recorded for this clonotype. The chain employs TRBV5-1 and TRBJ1-6; 8 bases are shared with TRBD1. This CDR3 region has 15 residues. The ends lost 4 bases at V and 9 bases at J; junction bases unmatched: 9. Germline V lookup: CDR1 SGHRS, CDR2 YFSETQ. CDR3 coding DNA: TGCGCCAGCAGCAACGGACAGGGAGAGACTTCACCCCTCCACTTT. Translated: CASSNGQGETSPLHF.

This clonotype was picked up a small number of times. The chain couples TRBV12-5 to TRBJ1-1; D perhaps matches TRBD1 (6 bases). CDR1 and CDR2 (germline): LGHNT, FRNRAP. The CDR3 sequence is 15 residues long. Trimming took off 2 bases at V and 3 bases at J, with 13 bases between the two ends. In DNA, the CDR3 is TGTGCTAGTGGTTTGTCGGCAGGGGACTACACTGAAGCTTTCTTT. Translating it yields CASGLSAGDYTEAFF. Drawing the rest from reference TRBV12-5 and TRBJ1-1, the complete variable domain is DARVTQTPRHKVTEMGQEVTMRCQPILGHNTVFWYRQTMMQGLELLAYFRNRAPLDDSGMPKDRFSAEMPDATLATLKIQPSEPRDSAVYFCASGLSAGDYTEAFFGQGTRLTVV.

At least ten counts were recorded for this clonotype. The genes are TRBV5-1 and TRBJ2-1, with D unresolved. Germline CDR1 SGHRS, CDR2 YFSETQ. Trimming left V 4 bases short and J 12 bases short, with 14 bases between. The CDR3 contains 12 residues. DNA of the CDR3: TGCGCCAGCAGCGCTCCTCAAGTAAGGCAGTTCTTC. Translating it yields CASSAPQVRQFF.

This clonotype was counted at least ten times. The chain carries TRBV5-1 and TRBJ2-3, with TRBD2 identical over 9 bases. Germline V CDR1 and CDR2: SGHRS, YFSETQ. J was trimmed by 4 bases and V by 3 bases; bases with no gene match: 6. The CDR3 covers 15 residues. The CDR3 loop is CASSSSGMIPDTQYF. CDR3 nucleotides: TGCGCCAGCAGCTCTAGCGGGATGATCCCAGATACGCAGTATTTT.

V usage is TRBV29-1 and J usage is TRBJ1-1, with D unclear. This CDR3 contains 14 residues. CDR1 is SQVTM, CDR2 ANQGSEA, per germline. Trimming left V 7 bases short and J 3 bases short, with 18 bases between. DNA for the CDR3: TGCAGCGCTGCTTCCTCTAAAGAGGACACTGAAGCTTTCTTT. This encodes CSAASSKEDTEAFF.

In its sample, this clonotype was seen a few times. This sequence joins TRBV12-3 or TRBV12-4 and TRBJ2-7; D ambiguous. The CDR3 loop spans 12 amino acids. The V and J ends lost 3 bases and 3 bases respectively, with 6 bases between them. The CDR3 is CASSFDIYEQYF. In nucleotides, the CDR3 is TGTGCCAGCAGTTTTGATATCTACGAGCAGTACTTC.

Comment on this clonotype: This may be a read error, as it is one base from a much larger clone. This chain uses TRBV18 with TRBJ1-1; the D gene is possibly TRBD1 (6 bases). The CDR3 covers 17 residues. Germline CDR1 reads KGHSH; CDR2 reads LQKENI. CDR3 amino acids: CASSPWDTWEGNTEAYF. The CDR3 coding sequence is TGTGCCAGCTCACCCTGGGACACCTGGGAAGGGAACACTGAAGCTTACTTT.

This clonotype was seen repeatedly, ten times or more. J is TRBJ2-1 and V is TRBV2; D unresolved. This CDR3 contains 10 residues. V gave up 3 bases and J gave up 9 bases, with 3 bases separating them. CDR1 is SNHLY, CDR2 FYNNEI, per germline. CDR3 in DNA: TGTGCCAGCAGTGAGAGTGAGCAGTTCTTC. It yields the protein CASSESEQFF.

This clonotype was seen a few times. V usage is TRBV11-2 and J usage is TRBJ1-5, with D possibly being TRBD1 (5 bases). The CDR3 loop spans 15 amino acids. Germline CDR1 reads SGHAT; CDR2 reads FQNNGV. V was clipped by 1 base and J by 6 bases, with 13 bases between them. The CDR3 DNA follows: TGTGCCAGCAGCTTAGCCTCGGGGGGAGGTCAGCCCCAGCATTTT. Translated, it gives CASSLASGGGQPQHF.

The chain employs TRBV5-4 and TRBJ1-3; D might be TRBD1 (6 bases). The V end lost 0 bases, the J end lost 1 base, and 11 bases lay between the germline ends. Per the germline V gene, CDR1 is SGHNT and CDR2 is YYREEE (reference sequence). This CDR3 spans 16 amino acids. As DNA, the CDR3 is TGTGCCAGCAGCTTGGGGGGGCAGAGATCTGGAAACACCATATATTTT. Its protein product is CASSLGGQRSGNTIYF.

The V and J genes are TRBV9 and TRBJ1-4; 7 positions match TRBD1. CDR3 length: 15 residues. Trimming removed 4 bases from V and 7 bases from J; junction bases left unmatched: 10. Germline CDR1 SGDLS, CDR2 YYNGEE. The CDR3 sequence is CASSSRQGRSEKLFF. The CDR3 bases are TGTGCCAGCAGCAGTCGACAGGGAAGGAGTGAAAAACTGTTTTTT.

This clonotype was detected ten times or more. The V and J genes are TRBV29-1 and TRBJ2-5; TRBD2 is a possible D gene (5 bases). Trimming pared 5 bases from V and 2 bases from J, leaving 24 bases between. In germline, CDR1 is SQVTM, CDR2 ANQGSEA. The CDR3 totals 17 residues. The CDR3 protein is CSVLGLLGSGIQETQYF. CDR3 in DNA: TGCAGCGTTCTGGGCTTATTAGGGTCGGGGATACAAGAGACCCAGTACTTC.

J is TRBJ2-1 and V is TRBV20-1; D unclear. The CDR3 spans 12 residues. Germline CDR1 is DFQATT and CDR2 is SNEGSKA (reference sequence). V was trimmed by 3 bases and J by 10 bases, leaving 13 bases between them. The CDR3 protein is CSASTDLGEQFF. DNA of the CDR3: TGCAGTGCTAGCACAGACCTCGGGGAGCAGTTCTTC.

This clonotype occurred a few times. The gene calls are TRBV12-3 or TRBV12-4 and TRBJ1-2, with 9 bases lining up with TRBD1. V shed 3 bases and J 8 bases; nucleotides not matched to a gene: 4. The CDR3 is 13 amino acids. The CDR3 DNA reads as TGTGCCAGCAGTTTTTGGGACAGGGACGGCTACACCTTC. Translation: CASSFWDRDGYTF.

At least ten counts were recorded for this clonotype. This chain uses TRBV7-6 with TRBJ2-3; D unresolved. Trimming stripped 2 bases from V and 5 bases from J, with 2 bases between. The CDR3 contains 11 residues. Looked up from germline, CDR1 is SGHVS and CDR2 is FNYEAQ. CDR3 loop: CASSLLDTQYF. The CDR3 DNA follows: TGTGCCAGCAGCTTACTAGATACGCAGTATTTT.

This clonotype has at least ten counts. In nucleotides, the CDR3 is TGTGCCAGCAGCTTGGACACTGAAGCTTTCTTT. Encoded protein: CASSLDTEAFF. The gene calls are TRBV7-8 and TRBJ1-1; D unclear. This CDR3 contains 11 residues. Germline CDR1 and CDR2: SGHVS and FQNEAQ. V lost 3 bases and J 3 bases, leaving 2 bases between the germline ends.

V gene TRBV29-1 combines with J gene TRBJ1-5; 7 bases are shared with TRBD1. The CDR3 sequence is 13 residues long. Germline CDR1 is SQVTM and CDR2 is ANQGSEA. J was trimmed by 1 base and V by 5 bases; bases with no gene match: 2. In nucleotides, the CDR3 is TGCAGCGTTTCACAGGGGAGCAATCAGCCCCAGCATTTT. Encoded protein: CSVSQGSNQPQHF.

This clonotype was picked up a small number of times. The chain joins TRBV2 to TRBJ1-5, with 7 nucleotides matching TRBD1. This CDR3 region has 13 residues. J gave up 7 bases and V 4 bases, and 4 bases lay outside the gene matches. The germline V gene encodes CDR1 SNHLY and CDR2 FYNNEI. Here the CDR3 DNA reads TGTGCCAGCAGTGTCGACAGGGCACAGCCCCAGCATTTT. It codes for CASSVDRAQPQHF.

This clonotype was recorded a few times. This chain links TRBV24-1 with TRBJ2-1, with D tentatively TRBD1 (6 bases). This CDR3 contains 15 residues. Trimming stripped 3 bases from V and 1 base from J, with 9 bases between. CDR1 and CDR2 from the germline V gene are KGHDR and SFDVKD. CDR3 sequence: CATSDPQGSYNEQFF. CDR3 coding DNA: TGTGCCACCAGTGATCCGCAGGGGTCCTACAATGAGCAGTTCTTC.

This clonotype was recorded many times. The chain has TRBV27 and TRBJ1-5; 10 nucleotides line up with TRBD1. Germline V gives CDR1 MNHEY, CDR2 SMNVEV (reference sequence). Trimming removed 6 bases from V and 2 bases from J; junction bases left unmatched: 4. CDR3 size: 15 residues. CDR3 coding DNA: TGTGCCAGCAGGAGGGACAGGGGAGGCAATCAGCCCCAGCATTTT. Amino acid sequence: CASRRDRGGNQPQHF.